Listed below are T cell receptor beta chains from one sample, sequenced in a study of blood T cells in healthy people across ages. Each CDR3 protein is one row after TCRdb ran MiXCR on the 5' RACE reads. Among about 670,000 distinct CDR3 sequences listed, around two fifths were seen once. The source material was blood. Every receptor here comes from a man older than 75 in good health. Each CDR3 is given with its conserved first and last residue. A D gene is named only where the DNA matches it firmly. Not all rows give a size; the values are once, few, many and, for expanded clones, a class.

TRBV6-2/TRBV6-3	NA	TRBJ2-5	few	TGTGCCAGCAGTTACGCAGGGATACCCCAAGAGACCCAGTACTTC	CASSYAGIPQETQYF
TRBV12-3/TRBV12-4	TRBD2	TRBJ2-5	few	TGTGCCAGCGGTTTGACTAGCGGGCAAGAGACCCAGTACTTC	CASGLTSGQETQYF
TRBV20-1	TRBD2	TRBJ2-3	NA	TGCAGTGCTAGAGTGGGGGGGGACCCCACAGATACGCAGTATTTT	CSARVGGDPTDTQYF
TRBV6-6	NA	TRBJ2-6	NA	TGTGCCAGCCTCTGGGACGGCTCTGGGGCCAACGTCCTGACTTTC	CASLWDGSGANVLTF
TRBV10-3	NA	TRBJ2-6	few	TGTGCCATCGGTGAGGGGGGTACTGGGGCCAACGTCCTGACTTTC	CAIGEGGTGANVLTF
TRBV7-9	NA	TRBJ1-5	NA	TGTGCCAGCAGCTTAGGGTCACAGTTTGGCAATCAGCCCCAGCATTTT	CASSLGSQFGNQPQHF
TRBV28	TRBD1	TRBJ1-6	NA	TGTGCCAGCAGTCCAGGGGGCGGATATTCACCCCTCCACTTT	CASSPGGGYSPLHF
TRBV5-1	NA	TRBJ2-4	NA	TGCGCCAGCAGCCTGGGACATGAGCTCGGCATTCAGTACTTC	CASSLGHELGIQYF
TRBV20-1	TRBD1	TRBJ2-2	once	TGCAGTGCTCCACCGACAGGGGTGATTACCGGGGAGCTGTTTTTT	CSAPPTGVITGELFF
TRBV10-3	NA	TRBJ1-5	NA	TGTGCCATCAGTGAAGGTGGTCAGCCCCAGCATTTT	CAISEGGQPQHF
TRBV4-3	NA	TRBJ1-1	NA	TGCGCCAGCAGCCAAGATGTGATCCTCGACGGAGCTTTCTTT	CASSQDVILDGAFF
TRBV7-2	NA	TRBJ2-2	many	TGTGCCAGCATGCCAGTCGTGGGCGGGGAGCTGTTTTTT	CASMPVVGGELFF
TRBV30	NA	TRBJ2-5	NA	TGTGCCTGGACTAGCGCAGGCCAAGAGACCCAGTACTTC	CAWTSAGQETQYF
TRBV7-2	TRBD1	TRBJ2-3	few	TGTGCCAGCAGCTTACATCCCGGACAGGCGATAGATACGCAGTATTTT	CASSLHPGQAIDTQYF
TRBV25-1	TRBD2	TRBJ2-3	few	TGTGCCAGCAGTGCACTTAGCGGGAGACGAGCAGATACGCAGTATTTT	CASSALSGRRADTQYF
TRBV29-1	TRBD2	TRBJ2-3	many	TGCAGCGCCTGGACTAGCGGGAGGAGGAACACAGATACGCAGTATTTT	CSAWTSGRRNTDTQYF
TRBV6-5	NA	TRBJ1-1	NA	TGTGCCAGCAGTTACTCGATCCTGGGCACTGAAGCTTTCTTT	CASSYSILGTEAFF
TRBV4-1	NA	TRBJ1-6	NA	TGCGCCAGCAGCCAAGAGGACGTCCTGGGTTCACCCCTCCACTTT	CASSQEDVLGSPLHF
TRBV18	TRBD2	TRBJ2-1	few	TGTGCCAGCTCACCAACGGGAGGGCGACTCTCCAATGAGCAGTTCTTC	CASSPTGGRLSNEQFF
TRBV7-9	TRBD2	TRBJ2-1	NA	TGTGCCAGCAGCTTGGAGGCTAGCGGGAGGTTCTTC	CASSLEASGRFF